This T cell receptor beta chain was retrieved from a study of blood T cell repertoires in COVID-19. Background on the study: Researchers got acute and convalescent COVID-19 samples from the United States, Italy and Spain. PBMCs, B-cell-depleted T cells, or T cells provided the cDNA or gDNA that made up the material.

Under the authors' procedure: Amplified reference gene primers provided the basis for estimating nucleated cell counts. Profiling relied on immunoSEQ multiplex PCR, and the TCRdb table lists in-frame clones only, not all of them. The V and J calls and clone size are taken from that table; D and trimming were inferred from the DNA. The sample carries 130,000 to 150,000 clones, approximately 84% recorded once. In its sample, this clone was seen a few times. Trimming removed 3 bases from V and 6 bases from J; junction bases left unmatched: 6. The germline gives CDR1 PRHDT, CDR2 FYEKMQ (reference sequence). CDR3 length: 15 residues.

The V and J genes are TRBV13 and TRBJ2-3, with 10 bases that match TRBD2. The TCR originated in a woman aged 55-69 years with acute or convalescent COVID-19. The source material was peripheral blood. CDR3 sequence reads: CASSFSGTSDDTQYF. The DNA for the CDR3 is TGTGCCAGCAGCTTCTCCGGGACTAGCGACGATACGCAGTATTTT.